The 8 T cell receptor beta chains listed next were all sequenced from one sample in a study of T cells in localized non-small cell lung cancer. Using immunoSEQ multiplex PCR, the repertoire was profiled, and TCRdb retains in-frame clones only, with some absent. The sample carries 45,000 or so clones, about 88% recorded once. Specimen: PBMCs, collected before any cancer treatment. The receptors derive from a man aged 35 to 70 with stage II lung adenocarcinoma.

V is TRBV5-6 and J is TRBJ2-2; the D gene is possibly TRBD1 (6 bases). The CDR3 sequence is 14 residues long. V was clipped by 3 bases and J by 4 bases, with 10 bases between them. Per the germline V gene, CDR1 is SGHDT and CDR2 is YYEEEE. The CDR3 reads CASSSGVATGELFF. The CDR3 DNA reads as TGTGCCAGCAGCTCAGGGGTGGCCACCGGGGAGCTGTTTTTT.

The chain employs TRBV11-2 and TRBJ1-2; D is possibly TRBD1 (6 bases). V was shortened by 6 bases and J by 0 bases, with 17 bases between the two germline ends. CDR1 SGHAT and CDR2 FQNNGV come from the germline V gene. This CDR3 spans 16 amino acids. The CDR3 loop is CASRTLTGKANYGYTF. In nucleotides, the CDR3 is TGTGCCAGCAGAACCCTAACAGGGAAAGCTAACTATGGCTACACCTTC.

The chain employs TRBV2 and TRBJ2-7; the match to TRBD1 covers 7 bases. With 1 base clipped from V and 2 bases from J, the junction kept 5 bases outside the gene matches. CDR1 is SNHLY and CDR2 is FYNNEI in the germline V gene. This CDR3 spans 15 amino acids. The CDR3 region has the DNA TGTGCCAGCAGTGAAGGGACAACAGGGGCCTACGAGCAGTACGTC. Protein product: CASSEGTTGAYEQYV.

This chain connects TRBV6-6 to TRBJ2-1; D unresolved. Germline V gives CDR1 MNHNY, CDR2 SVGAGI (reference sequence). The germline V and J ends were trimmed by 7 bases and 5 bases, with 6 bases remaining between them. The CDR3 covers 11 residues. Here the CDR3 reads CASKVNNEQFF. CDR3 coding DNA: TGTGCCAGCAAAGTAAACAATGAGCAGTTCTTC.

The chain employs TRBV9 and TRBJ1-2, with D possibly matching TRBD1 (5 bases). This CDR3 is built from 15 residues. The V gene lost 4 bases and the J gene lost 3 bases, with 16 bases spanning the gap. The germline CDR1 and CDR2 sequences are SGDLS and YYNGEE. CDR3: CASSPHRPGDYGYTF. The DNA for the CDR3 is TGTGCCAGCAGCCCCCACAGGCCCGGGGACTATGGCTACACCTTC.

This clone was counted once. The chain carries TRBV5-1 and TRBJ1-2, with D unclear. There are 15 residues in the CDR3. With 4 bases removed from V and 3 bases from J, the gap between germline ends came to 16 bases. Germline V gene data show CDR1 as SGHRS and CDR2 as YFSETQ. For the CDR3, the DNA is TGCGCCAGCAGCGAAATTCCCGGGGAAGACTATGGCTACACCTTC. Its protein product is CASSEIPGEDYGYTF.

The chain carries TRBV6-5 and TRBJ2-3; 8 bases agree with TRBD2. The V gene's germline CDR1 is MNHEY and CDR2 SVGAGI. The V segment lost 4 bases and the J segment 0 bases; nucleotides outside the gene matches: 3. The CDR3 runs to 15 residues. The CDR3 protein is CASSSERGSTDTQYF. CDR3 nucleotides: TGTGCCAGCAGTTCTGAGCGGGGGAGCACAGATACGCAGTATTTT.

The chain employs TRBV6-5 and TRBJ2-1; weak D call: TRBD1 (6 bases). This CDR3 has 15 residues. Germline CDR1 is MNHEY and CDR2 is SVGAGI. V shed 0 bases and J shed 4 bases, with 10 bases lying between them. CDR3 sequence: CASSYSWTAYNEQFF. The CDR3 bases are TGTGCCAGCAGTTACTCGTGGACAGCATACAATGAGCAGTTCTTC.